What follows are 9 T cell receptor beta chains derived from one specimen sequenced in a study of shared clonotypes between healthy human individuals. Terminally differentiated effector memory CD45RA+ cells were excluded by CCR7 positive selection of CD45RO-negative cells. Clones were read by immunoSEQ multiplex PCR, and TCRdb kept only the in-frame ones, dropping some. The data hold some 2 million clones, with 85% to 95% observed a single time. Input material: naive CD8+ T cells sorted from blood. The origin of the receptors is a man aged 18 to 29 in good health.

This clone appeared once. Here the CDR3 reads CASSPVGNPTDTQYF. The CDR3 DNA sequence: TGTGCCAGCAGCCCGGTGGGGAACCCCACAGATACGCAGTATTTT. This chain links TRBV7-9 with TRBJ2-3; the D is unclear. Trimming removed 5 bases from V and 2 bases from J, with 14 bases in between. Germline V lookup: CDR1 SEHNR, CDR2 FQNEAQ (reference sequence). The CDR3 loop spans 15 amino acids.

This chain uses TRBV4-3 with TRBJ2-7; 14 bases are shared with TRBD2. CDR1 and CDR2 from the germline V gene are LGHNA and YSLEER. The CDR3 runs to 16 residues. With 3 bases clipped from V and 0 bases from J, the junction kept 1 base outside the gene matches. The CDR3, as DNA: TGCGCCAGCAGCCAGGGACTAGCGGGAGCCTCCTACGAGCAGTACTTC. Its translation: CASSQGLAGASYEQYF.

This chain joins TRBV2 and TRBJ2-5; 11 nucleotides agree with TRBD2. This CDR3 spans 15 amino acids. Trimming cost V 5 bases and J 2 bases; bases outside gene matches: 4. Germline V gene lookup returns CDR1 SNHLY and CDR2 FYNNEI. The chain's CDR3 is CASSPGTSGQETQYF. The DNA of the CDR3 is TGTGCCAGCAGTCCCGGGACTAGCGGACAAGAGACCCAGTACTTC.

V is TRBV7-9 and J is TRBJ2-1; 11 nucleotides match TRBD2. Germline values: CDR1 SEHNR, CDR2 FQNEAQ (reference sequence). V shed 7 bases and J 7 bases; nucleotides not matched to a gene: 15. The CDR3 is 17 amino acids. CDR3 region: CASNSELAGAVRNEQFF. The CDR3 nucleotides read TGTGCCAGCAATTCAGAACTAGCGGGAGCAGTTAGGAATGAGCAGTTCTTC.

This sequence joins TRBV27 and TRBJ1-2; D is possibly TRBD1 (5 bases). The CDR3 consists of 13 residues. CDR1 and CDR2 from the germline V gene are MNHEY and SMNVEV (reference sequence). V gave up 3 bases and J gave up 6 bases, with 11 bases separating them. CDR3 in DNA: TGTGCCAGCAGTTTTTGGTCGGGGGATGGCTACACCTTC. This sequence encodes CASSFWSGDGYTF.

The table lists this clone with a few counts. The chain employs TRBV4-1 and TRBJ2-7; 7 bases match TRBD2. After removal of 1 base from V and 6 bases from J, the junction contained 3 bases not matched to a gene. This CDR3 has 13 residues. Germline V lookup: CDR1 MGHRA, CDR2 YSYEKL. The CDR3 DNA reads as TGCGCCAGCAGCCAAGCCCGCGGGGGCGAGCAGTACTTC. Encoded protein: CASSQARGGEQYF.

This clone has a single count. The chain recombines TRBV9 with TRBJ2-5; the D gene is possibly TRBD1 (6 bases). This CDR3 region has 16 residues. Germline V CDR1 and CDR2: SGDLS, YYNGEE. V lost 0 bases and J 1 base, leaving 13 bases between the germline ends. CDR3 loop: CASSVGDTSFQETQYF. In DNA, the CDR3 is TGTGCCAGCAGCGTAGGGGACACAAGTTTCCAAGAGACCCAGTACTTC.

Concerning this clone: Other DNA sequences in this sample translate to the same CDR3. This chain joins TRBV5-6 and TRBJ2-1; 9 bases are a match to TRBD2. The CDR3 runs to 16 residues. Germline CDR1 SGHDT, CDR2 YYEEEE. V lost 0 bases and J lost 3; bases outside the gene matches: 4. The CDR3 DNA follows: TGTGCCAGCAGCTTGGGGCTAGCGGGGTTCTACAATGAGCAGTTCTTC. As protein: CASSLGLAGFYNEQFF. Full variable domain (missing parts from reference TRBV5-6 and TRBJ2-1): DAGVTQSPTHLIKTRGQQVTLRCSPKSGHDTVSWYQQALGQGPQFIFQYYEEEERQRGNFPDRFSGHQFPNYSSELNVNALLLGDSALYLCASSLGLAGFYNEQFFGPGTRLTVL.

In this sample, this clone turned up once. In the same sample, other DNA sequences code for this CDR3. The V call is TRBV7-9, the J call TRBJ2-7; D is unresolved. The V end lost 1 base, the J end lost 4 bases, and 8 bases lay between the germline ends. Germline V gene lookup returns CDR1 SEHNR and CDR2 FQNEAQ (reference sequence). CDR3 length: 13 residues. Here the CDR3 DNA reads TGTGCCAGCAGCTTAGTCACCGGTTACGAGCAGTACTTC. This encodes CASSLVTGYEQYF. The full variable domain, with the rest looked up from reference TRBV7-9 and TRBJ2-7, is DTGVSQNPRHKITKRGQNVTFRCDPISEHNRLYWYRQTLGQGPEFLTYFQNEAQLEKSRLLSDRFSAERPKGSFSTLEIQRTEQGDSAMYLCASSLVTGYEQYFGPGTRLTVT.